Below, one T cell receptor beta chain is given with its context. The data are from a study of OX40 agonist ivuxolimab in advanced cancers. Study in general: Patients in the trial were receiving intravenous ivuxolimab every 2 weeks, at doses of 0.01 to 10 mg/kg. Of the participants, 40% had some prior anti-PD-1, anti-PD-L1 or anti-CTLA-4 therapy, which was allowed.

The method was immunoSEQ multiplex PCR; TCRdb's version includes in-frame clones alone and lacks a portion of them. The sample holds 20,000 to 25,000 clones, 88% seen once. Germline-derived CDR1 and CDR2 are SGHNT and YYREEE (reference sequence). V was pared by 0 bases and J by 3 bases, with 12 bases between. The CDR3 is 16 amino acids. The TCR was taken from an adult with an advanced solid tumor such as melanoma, head and neck, liver or kidney cancer. The sequencing used CD4+ or CD8+ T cells sorted from blood, collected in a trial of the OX40 agonist ivuxolimab. The rearrangement uses TRBV5-4 and TRBJ2-2; no reliable D call. The CDR3 reads CASSLVETWDTGELFF. The CDR3 coding sequence is TGTGCCAGCAGCTTGGTTGAGACGTGGGACACCGGGGAGCTGTTTTTT.